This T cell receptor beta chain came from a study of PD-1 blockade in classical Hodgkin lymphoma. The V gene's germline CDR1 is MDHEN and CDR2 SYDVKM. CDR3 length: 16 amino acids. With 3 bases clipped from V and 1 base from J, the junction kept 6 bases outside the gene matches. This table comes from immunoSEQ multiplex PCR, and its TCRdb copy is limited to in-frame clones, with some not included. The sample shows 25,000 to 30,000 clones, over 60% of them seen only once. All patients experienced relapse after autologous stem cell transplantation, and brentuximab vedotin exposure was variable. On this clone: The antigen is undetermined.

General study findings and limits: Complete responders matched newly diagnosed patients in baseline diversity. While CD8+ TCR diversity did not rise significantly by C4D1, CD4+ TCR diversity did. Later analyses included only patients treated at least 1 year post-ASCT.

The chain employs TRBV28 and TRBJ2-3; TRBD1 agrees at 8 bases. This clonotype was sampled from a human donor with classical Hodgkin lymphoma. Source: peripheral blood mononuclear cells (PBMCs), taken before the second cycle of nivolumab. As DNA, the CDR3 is TGTGCCAGCAGTTTCCAGGGGGCGATGGGCACAGATACGCAGTATTTT. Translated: CASSFQGAMGTDTQYF.